The 21 T cell receptor beta chains given below trace back to one sample, sequenced in a study of cytomegalovirus exposure and HLA in healthy donors. Primers: 60 Vbeta forward and 13 Jbeta reverse. The protocol was immunoSEQ multiplex PCR, while the TCRdb copy is restricted to in-frame clones and leaves out a portion. The sample lists a few hundred thousand clones, about 90% occurring once. Sequencing used PBMCs. These receptors were collected from a woman under 30 in good health and CMV-seronegative.

The genes are TRBV18 and TRBJ1-4; D is ambiguous. The length of the CDR3 is 14 residues. The germline V gene encodes CDR1 KGHSH and CDR2 LQKENI. The ends were cut back, 0 bases at V and 7 bases at J, with 9 bases in the middle. For the CDR3, the DNA is TGTGCCAGCTCACCACCCTCGCCGAGTGAAAAACTGTTTTTT. Protein: CASSPPSPSEKLFF.

V gene TRBV2 combines with J gene TRBJ1-1; no firm D call. V shed 7 bases and J shed 1 base, with 10 bases lying between them. Germline V gene lookup returns CDR1 SNHLY and CDR2 FYNNEI. The CDR3 is made up of 13 amino acids. Written as DNA, the CDR3 is TGTGCCAGCAATCGTGTCGGGAACACTGAAGCTTTCTTT. It translates to CASNRVGNTEAFF.

The V gene is TRBV19, the J gene TRBJ2-1; D is perhaps TRBD1 (6 bases). This CDR3 comprises 16 residues. V lost 8 bases and J lost 1, with 18 bases in between. Germline V gives CDR1 LNHDA, CDR2 SQIVND (reference sequence). The CDR3 protein is CASGHGSQGSYNEQFF. CDR3 nucleotides: TGTGCCAGTGGGCATGGGAGTCAGGGGTCCTACAATGAGCAGTTCTTC.

The V and J genes are TRBV2 and TRBJ2-2, with D perhaps TRBD2 (7 bases). Germline CDR1 SNHLY, CDR2 FYNNEI. Deletions cut 2 bases from V and 6 bases from J, with 16 bases between. The CDR3 is 16 residues long. CDR3 residues: CASSELGGGLAGELFF. The CDR3 region has the DNA TGTGCCAGCAGTGAATTGGGGGGGGGCCTGGCCGGGGAGCTGTTTTTT.

The genes are TRBV29-1 and TRBJ2-3; D gene uncertain. CDR1 SQVTM and CDR2 ANQGSEA come from the germline V gene. V lost 0 bases to trimming and J lost 1 base, with 8 bases between them. CDR3 length: 14 amino acids. The CDR3 is CSVEDYRGTDTQYF. CDR3 nucleotides: TGCAGCGTTGAAGACTACCGCGGCACAGATACGCAGTATTTT.

This chain joins TRBV2 and TRBJ1-5; D is unclear. CDR3 length: 16 amino acids. From germline, CDR1 is SNHLY and CDR2 FYNNEI. V lost 2 bases, J lost 8 bases, and 19 bases lay in between. The CDR3 reads CASSEIFLGIRKPQHF. CDR3 bases: TGTGCCAGCAGTGAAATCTTCCTCGGGATCCGAAAGCCCCAGCATTTT.

This clone has just one count. This sequence joins TRBV27 and TRBJ1-2; 7 nucleotides match TRBD1. The germline gives CDR1 MNHEY, CDR2 SMNVEV (reference sequence). V was pared by 2 bases and J by 3 bases, with 3 bases of the junction left unmatched. The CDR3 runs 14 residues. The CDR3 DNA reads TGTGCCAGCAGTTTAGGCAGGGGGGACTATGGCTACACCTTC. Translating gives CASSLGRGDYGYTF.

The V call is TRBV4-2, the J call TRBJ1-1; a possible D gene is TRBD1 (6 bases). Germline V gene sequence: CDR1 LGHNA, CDR2 YNFKEQ. The CDR3 sequence is 13 residues long. The V end was cut by 3 bases, the J end by 3 bases, with 8 bases between. The CDR3 DNA is TGTGCCAGCAGCCAGGCAGGGGACACTGAAGCTTTCTTT. Its translation is CASSQAGDTEAFF.

The table lists this clone with a few counts. This chain connects TRBV5-1 to TRBJ2-1; no firm D call. The CDR3 contains 14 residues. Germline V gene sequence: CDR1 SGHRS, CDR2 YFSETQ. Trimming cost V 0 bases and J 3 bases, with 7 bases left between them. As DNA, the CDR3 is TGCGCCAGCAGCTTGGAAGCTCTCTACAATGAGCAGTTCTTC. Residues: CASSLEALYNEQFF.

The chain employs TRBV7-8 and TRBJ1-1; TRBD1 is a possible D gene (6 bases). The CDR3 covers 12 residues. Trimming shortened V by 5 bases and J by 7 bases, and 11 bases separated the two germline ends. CDR1 is SGHVS and CDR2 is FQNEAQ in the germline V gene. CDR3 amino acids: CASSPGASEAFF. The DNA of the CDR3 is TGTGCCAGCAGCCCAGGGGCCAGTGAAGCTTTCTTT.

V gene TRBV25-1 combines with J gene TRBJ2-4; perhaps TRBD1 as D (6 bases). The ends were cut back, 4 bases at V and 9 bases at J, with 13 bases in the middle. The CDR3 spans 13 residues. Germline V gene sequence: CDR1 MGHDK, CDR2 SYGVNS. The CDR3 loop is CASSGHTGLIQYF. CDR3 DNA sequence: TGTGCCAGCAGTGGCCACACAGGGCTCATTCAGTACTTC.

The rearrangement uses TRBV9 and TRBJ2-1; TRBD2 matches at 10 bases. Germline lookup yields CDR1 SGDLS and CDR2 YYNGEE. Trimming removed 4 bases from V and 6 bases from J; junction bases left unmatched: 13. The CDR3 is 17 residues long. The CDR3 is CASSFTGRPSGGNEQFF. As DNA, the CDR3 is TGTGCCAGCAGCTTCACCGGCCGGCCTAGCGGGGGCAATGAGCAGTTCTTC. The whole variable domain, remainder taken from reference TRBV9 and TRBJ2-1, is DSGVTQTPKHLITATGQRVTLRCSPRSGDLSVYWYQQSLDQGLQFLIQYYNGEERAKGNILERFSAQQFPDLHSELNLSSLELGDSALYFCASSFTGRPSGGNEQFFGPGTRLTVL.

This clone was seen just once. The chain recombines TRBV5-8 with TRBJ1-5, with D possibly being TRBD1 (6 bases). The germline CDR1 and CDR2 sequences are SGHTS and YDEGEE. With 5 bases removed from V and 3 bases from J, the gap between germline ends came to 15 bases. There are 15 residues in the CDR3. The CDR3 DNA follows: TGTGCCAGCAGTCGGACAGAGATTTACAATCAGCCCCAGCATTTT. This sequence encodes CASSRTEIYNQPQHF.

V is TRBV11-2 and J is TRBJ1-1; TRBD1 aligns across 7 bases. From germline, CDR1 is SGHAT and CDR2 FQNNGV. The V segment lost 5 bases and the J segment 2 bases; nucleotides outside the gene matches: 8. The CDR3 is 15 residues long. The CDR3: CASSPGDRLNTEAFF. For the CDR3, the DNA is TGTGCCAGCAGCCCAGGGGACAGACTTAACACTGAAGCTTTCTTT.

This chain links TRBV27 with TRBJ2-4; perhaps TRBD1 as D (6 bases). The CDR3 loop spans 17 amino acids. With 0 bases removed from V and 5 bases from J, the gap between germline ends came to 17 bases. Germline V gives CDR1 MNHEY, CDR2 SMNVEV (reference sequence). CDR3 sequence reads: CASSLSGASGKENIQYF. In nucleotides, the CDR3 is TGTGCCAGCAGTTTATCGGGGGCATCCGGGAAGGAAAACATTCAGTACTTC.

The gene calls are TRBV5-1 and TRBJ2-7; 7 nucleotides align to TRBD1. From germline, CDR1 is SGHRS and CDR2 YFSETQ. V was clipped by 3 bases and J by 5 bases; unmatched bases: 11. The CDR3 length is 15 residues. The CDR3 DNA follows: TGCGCCAGCAGCTCGAGACAGGGCCCAAGGGACGAGCAGTACTTC. It codes for CASSSRQGPRDEQYF.

This chain joins TRBV19 and TRBJ2-2, with D perhaps matching TRBD2 (5 bases). V shed 3 bases and J shed 4 bases, with 9 bases lying between them. This CDR3 region has 14 residues. In germline, CDR1 is LNHDA, CDR2 SQIVND (reference sequence). The CDR3 DNA reads as TGTGCCAGTAGTATCCGGGGTCCCACCGGGGAGCTGTTTTTT. This gives the protein CASSIRGPTGELFF.

The chain has TRBV11-2 and TRBJ1-1; D not certain. The ends were cut back, 6 bases at V and 1 base at J, with 9 bases in the middle. The CDR3 consists of 13 residues. Germline loops: CDR1 SGHAT, CDR2 FQNNGV. The CDR3 nucleotides read TGTGCCAGCAGGGTTCACACGAACACTGAAGCTTTCTTT. This codes for CASRVHTNTEAFF.

This rearrangement joins TRBV6-1 to TRBJ2-6, with D uncertain. Germline-derived CDR1 and CDR2 are MNHNS and SASEGT. V was pared by 7 bases and J by 0 bases, with 4 bases between. The CDR3 loop spans 13 amino acids. The CDR3 is CASTYSGANVLTF. DNA of the CDR3: TGTGCCAGCACCTACTCTGGGGCCAACGTCCTGACTTTC.

V is TRBV5-1 and J is TRBJ2-1; TRBD2 is a possible D gene (6 bases). With 0 bases removed from V and 12 bases from J, the gap between germline ends came to 22 bases. This CDR3 contains 16 residues. The germline CDR1 and CDR2 sequences are SGHRS and YFSETQ. CDR3 in amino acids: CASSLVGRGTPQGQFF. CDR3 sequence (DNA): TGCGCCAGCAGCTTGGTAGGACGGGGGACCCCCCAGGGGCAGTTCTTC.

V usage is TRBV5-1 and J usage is TRBJ2-1; 11 nucleotides match TRBD2. The CDR3 totals 16 residues. V was pared by 2 bases and J by 1 base, with 2 bases of the junction left unmatched. The V gene's germline CDR1 is SGHRS and CDR2 YFSETQ. The CDR3 coding sequence is TGCGCCAGCAGCTTAACTAGCGGGGGATCCTACAATGAGCAGTTCTTC. It codes for CASSLTSGGSYNEQFF.